This record concerns one T cell receptor beta chain sequence. Its target is not known. This specimen belongs to a study of shared clonotypes between healthy human individuals. Points from the study as a whole: Naive subsets usually exceeded memory subsets in estimated richness.

Deep-level settings were used for running the assay. The method was immunoSEQ multiplex PCR; TCRdb's version includes in-frame clones alone and lacks a portion of them. The table has about 1.5 million clones, 95% to 99% seen once; the top ten hold less than 0.55%. CDR3 length equals 15 residues. Trimming took 2 bases from V and 5 from J; bases not matched to a gene: 2. Germline CDR1 and CDR2: MRHNA and SNTAGT. The chain couples TRBV6-4 to TRBJ2-3; TRBD1 aligns across 12 bases. The specimen sequenced was naive CD4+ T cells sorted from blood. Specified subset: CD45RA+ positively selected. The sequence was obtained from a man aged 30 to 45 in good health. The CDR3: CASSDGTGGEDTQYF. DNA of the CDR3: TGTGCCAGCAGTGACGGGACAGGGGGCGAAGATACGCAGTATTTT.